This T cell receptor (beta chain) was captured by sequencing in a study of CD8+CD57+ T cells in acquired aplastic anemia. The study profiled TCR beta VDJ and CDR3 using genomic DNA as template. TCRdb reanalysed the reads using MiXCR and keeps one entry per CDR3 protein. The sample includes fewer than 200,000 distinct CDR3 sequences, 71% of them seen just once. It was patients with CD8+CD57+ cell expansion by flow cytometry who were chosen for sequencing. V gave up 5 bases and J gave up 8 bases; unmatched junction bases: 3. The CDR3 sequence is 13 residues long. CDR1 and CDR2 from the germline V gene are MGHDK and SYGVNS.

Sequencing was done on a sample of sorted CD4+, CD8+, or CD8+CD57+ T cells (not recorded which) from PBMCs. This receptor was identified in a human donor with aplastic anemia. This sequence joins TRBV25-1 and TRBJ1-3; 10 bases are a match to TRBD1. This chain's CDR3 is CASSRTGGHTIYF. CDR3 nucleotides: TGTGCCAGCAGTCGGACAGGGGGTCACACCATATATTTT.